The clone carrying this T cell receptor beta chain was observed once. This specimen belongs to a study of blood T cell repertoires in COVID-19. Study-wide context: Sites across the United States, Italy and Spain contributed samples from acute and convalescent COVID-19. PBMCs, B-cell-depleted T cells, or T cells were the source of the cDNA or gDNA that made up the material.

This table comes from immunoSEQ multiplex PCR, and its TCRdb copy is limited to in-frame clones, with some not included. The profile covers hundreds of thousands of clones, with 70% to 90% appearing a single time and roughly 1.9% taken by the ten largest. The CDR3 spans 15 residues. CDR1 and CDR2 from the germline V gene are MNHEY and SVGAGI. The J segment lost 5 bases and the V segment lost 3 bases, leaving 7 bases of the junction unmatched. The cohort comprised adults aged 18 to 89 years residing in 20 to 30 US areas. Material for sequencing was PBMCs or T cells enriched from blood (not recorded which). The chain recombines TRBV6-5 with TRBJ2-1; 7 nucleotides line up with TRBD2. The receptor was derived from a young woman with acute COVID-19. CDR3 amino acids: CASSYESGGHNEQFF. The CDR3 coding sequence is TGTGCCAGCAGTTATGAATCGGGGGGTCACAATGAGCAGTTCTTC.